This TCR beta chain is drawn from a study of CD8 T cells in Susac syndrome. Random hexamers were used to reverse transcribe 0.5 to 1 ug of RNA. The amplification used immunoSEQ multiplex PCR on TCR beta CDR3; it spanned 54 Vbeta and 13 Jbeta. TCRdb reprocessed the immunoSEQ multiplex PCR reads via MiXCR and lists one record per CDR3 protein. The data contain some 120,000 distinct CDR3 sequences, 85% to 95% of them singletons. The CDR3 is 18 amino acids. V trimming: 2 bases; J trimming: 7 bases; junction bases outside the gene matches: 12. Germline V CDR1 and CDR2: MNHEY, SVGEGT. The TCR originated in a human donor in good health. The chain uses TRBV6-2 or TRBV6-3 and TRBJ2-1; 12 positions agree with TRBD2. Sequencing was done on a sample of CD8+ T cells from PBMCs. The CDR3 DNA sequence: TGTGCCAGCAGTTACCTTCTCCTAGCGGGAGGGCCAGAAAATGAGCAGTTCTTC. It yields the protein CASSYLLLAGGPENEQFF.